Detailed here is one TCR beta chain. Its binding antigen is unknown. Per-base quality was not reported, and no clone a single base away is much larger than it. The library was obtained by the immunoSEQ multiplex PCR assay. In most patients, genomic DNA was isolated using the Qiagen DNeasy Blood and Tissue Kit and sent frozen to Adaptive Biotechnologies for TCR sequencing. For most patients, genomic DNA was subjected to high-throughput TCR-beta CDR3 sequencing by Adaptive Biotechnologies. From the authors' description of their analysis: TCR sequencing data for some 17 patients were retrieved from Adaptive's ImmunoSEQ software; three other patients were processed with MiXCR and VDJtools. To correct CD4 versus CD8 sorting errors, any sequence found in both subsets at a frequency ratio below 5:1 was removed. Because the origin of CDR3 nucleotide sequences shared between donor and recipient could not be assigned, those sequences were removed. To be classed as alloreactive, a clone needed at least 2-fold expansion over unstimulated cells and a minimum CFSE-low frequency of 0.002% (template counts) or 0.001% (read counts). Mappable clones were those detected in sequenced pre-transplant spleen, lymph node, or MLR CFSE-low populations of the donor or recipient. The cumulative frequency of alloreactive clones was calculated as a percentage of all sequences, weighted by copy number. Drawn from immuneACCESS, this table holds only the in-frame rearrangements with V and J called that TCRdb kept. Clones are partly lost; checked studies trace under half to an unresolved V gene and leave the rest unexplained. V and J calls and clone size follow that table, whereas D and trimming were derived from the DNA. The sample contains roughly 64,000 clones, roughly 90% of them found a single time. The ten largest clones capture roughly 1.6% of the sample.

The sample is drawn from a study of graft-versus-host responses after intestinal transplantation (dated by TCRdb to about 2021). Background on the whole study: Multivisceral, liver-intestinal, or isolated intestinal transplants were received by the recipients. Rather than being sequenced by the commercial service, samples from three later patients were sequenced in-house on an Illumina MiSeq and processed with MiXCR. A cohort of roughly 25 intestinal transplant recipients, including one retransplant, was enrolled, and a few patients lacking pretransplant specimens were excluded. Alloreactive clones were identified by sequencing pre-transplant mixed lymphocyte reaction products and comparing them with unstimulated pre-transplant donor and recipient T cells. After intestinal transplantation, graft-versus-host and host-versus-graft alloreactive T cell clones were followed in the graft, circulation and bone marrow using bulk TCR-beta CDR3 sequencing. A peak of at least 4% donor T cells among recipient peripheral blood mononuclear cells was the definition used for donor T cell macrochimerism. All recipients received anti-thymocyte globulin induction followed by maintenance tacrolimus and steroids for roughly 3 years.

The sample's time point label, in plain terms: cells obtained before transplantation from donor or recipient. CD3+CD4+ and CD3+CD8+ populations were FACS-sorted from unstimulated pre-transplant donor and recipient cells taken from spleen or lymph nodes. What the authors observed across the whole study: GvH clones were detected in recipient bone marrow, and some appeared earlier in ileal mucosa or blood, consistent with an intestinal mucosal origin. The conclusions were limited by the relatively low number and heterogeneity of the intestinal transplant patients. High GvH to HvG T cell clonal ratios were observed in the allografts of patients with donor T cell macrochimerism. Peak levels of circulating GvH clones were associated with declines in HvG clones early after transplant.

Via the germline V gene (reference sequence), CDR1 is MNHEY and CDR2 SMNVEV. Including the terminal cysteine and phenylalanine, the CDR3 comprises 19 residues. The retained sequence is limited to the CDR3, 57 bases, with the frame set at the first base. V is trimmed back by 0 bases and J by 0 bases, and the junction contains 11 bases that no gene match accounts for. The TCR sequence derives from a human donor who was the organ donor for an intestinal transplant. This chain joins TRBV27 to TRBJ1-3; 7 central bases correspond to TRBD1. Here the sequenced sample was unstimulated CD8+ T cells sorted from spleen or lymph node cells, taken before transplant. The bases are TGTGCCAGCAGTTTATCAGGGGGCCACCTCCGGAGCTCTGGAAACACCATATATTTT. This translates into CASSLSGGHLRSSGNTIYF.